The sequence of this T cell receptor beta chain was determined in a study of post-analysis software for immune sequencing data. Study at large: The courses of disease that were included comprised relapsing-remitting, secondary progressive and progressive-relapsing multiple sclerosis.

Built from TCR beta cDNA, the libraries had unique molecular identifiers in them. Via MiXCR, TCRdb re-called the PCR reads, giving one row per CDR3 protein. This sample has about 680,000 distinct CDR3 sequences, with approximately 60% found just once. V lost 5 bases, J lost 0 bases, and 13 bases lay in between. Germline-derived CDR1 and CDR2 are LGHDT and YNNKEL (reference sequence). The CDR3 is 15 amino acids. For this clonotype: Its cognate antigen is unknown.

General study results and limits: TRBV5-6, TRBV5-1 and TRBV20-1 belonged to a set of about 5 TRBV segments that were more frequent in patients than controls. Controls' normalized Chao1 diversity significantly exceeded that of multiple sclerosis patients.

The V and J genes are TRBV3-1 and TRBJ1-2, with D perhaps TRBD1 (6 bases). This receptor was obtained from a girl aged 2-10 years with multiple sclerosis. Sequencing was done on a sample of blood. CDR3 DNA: TGTGCCAGCAGCTTCCGGACAGCAGCTAACTATGGCTACACCTTC. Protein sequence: CASSFRTAANYGYTF. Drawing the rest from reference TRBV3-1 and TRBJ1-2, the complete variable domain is DTAVSQTPKYLVTQMGNDKSIKCEQNLGHDTMYWYKQDSKKFLKIMFSYNNKELIINETVPNRFSPKSPDKAHLNLHINSLELGDSAVYFCASSFRTAANYGYTFGSGTRLTVV.